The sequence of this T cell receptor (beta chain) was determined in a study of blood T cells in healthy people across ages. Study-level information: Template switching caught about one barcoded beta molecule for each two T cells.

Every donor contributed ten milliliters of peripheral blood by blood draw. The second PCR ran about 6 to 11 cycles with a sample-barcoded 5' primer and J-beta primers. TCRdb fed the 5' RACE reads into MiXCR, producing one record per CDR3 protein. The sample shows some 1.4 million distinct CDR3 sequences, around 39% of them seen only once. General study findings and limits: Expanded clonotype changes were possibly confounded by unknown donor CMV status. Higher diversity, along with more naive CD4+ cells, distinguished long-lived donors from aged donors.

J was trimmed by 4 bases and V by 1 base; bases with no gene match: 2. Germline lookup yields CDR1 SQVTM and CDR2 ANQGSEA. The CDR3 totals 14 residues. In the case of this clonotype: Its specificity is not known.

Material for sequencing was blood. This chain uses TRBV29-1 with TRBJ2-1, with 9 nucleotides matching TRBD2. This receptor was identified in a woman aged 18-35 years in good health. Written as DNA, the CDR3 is TGCAGCGTTGAAGGACTAGCGGATTACAATGAGCAGTTCTTC. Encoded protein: CSVEGLADYNEQFF.